The 30 T cell receptor beta chains in this list originate from one sample, sequenced in a study of identical twins. TCRdb ran MiXCR on the 5' RACE reads and lists one entry per CDR3 protein. The data hold around 680,000 distinct CDR3 sequences, with 8.6% observed a single time. The same specimen was also included in a second study, on yellow fever vaccine responses in identical twins.

The sequenced sample consisted of PBMCs. All receptors derive from a woman aged 18-35 years in good health.

The chain has TRBV6-5 and TRBJ1-1; unclear D gene. The CDR3 spans 15 residues. With 2 bases removed from V and 3 bases from J, the gap between germline ends came to 13 bases. The germline CDR1 and CDR2 sequences are MNHEY and SVGAGI. The CDR3 DNA reads as TGTGCCAGCAGTTACAACTCTTTGGGCGACACTGAAGCTTTCTTT. Translating it yields CASSYNSLGDTEAFF.

This clonotype has just a few counts. V is TRBV18 and J is TRBJ2-1, with D perhaps TRBD2 (5 bases). V was clipped by 2 bases and J by 6 bases, with 11 bases between them. Germline lookup yields CDR1 KGHSH and CDR2 LQKENI. This CDR3 region has 14 residues. CDR3 protein: CASSPYPRVNEQFF. CDR3 nucleotide sequence: TGTGCCAGCTCACCATACCCGAGGGTCAATGAGCAGTTCTTC.

The CDR3: CASSREGLGTQYF. In nucleotides, the CDR3 is TGTGCCAGCAGCCGCGAGGGGCTTGGGACCCAGTACTTC. This chain joins TRBV5-6 and TRBJ2-5; either TRBD1 or TRBD2 may fit D (5 bases each). The CDR3 has 13 amino acids. Per the germline V gene, CDR1 is SGHDT and CDR2 is YYEEEE. V was cut by 4 bases and J by 7 bases, with 14 bases left in between.

The gene calls are TRBV29-1 and TRBJ2-7, with D unresolved. The CDR3 runs 13 residues. CDR1 and CDR2 from the germline V gene are SQVTM and ANQGSEA. V gave up 7 bases and J gave up 2 bases, with 15 bases separating them. The DNA for the CDR3 is TGCAGCGGGACCTCAACAAAAACCTACGAGCAGTACTTC. This codes for CSGTSTKTYEQYF.

V usage is TRBV20-1 and J usage is TRBJ2-2; 9 bases fit TRBD1. V was pared by 1 base and J by 4 bases, with 1 base of the junction left unmatched. Germline CDR1 reads DFQATT; CDR2 reads SNEGSKA (reference sequence). The CDR3 spans 14 residues. CDR3: CSARGQGVTGELFF. CDR3 DNA: TGCAGTGCTAGAGGACAGGGGGTCACCGGGGAGCTGTTTTTT.

This clonotype has at least ten counts. The V gene is TRBV29-1, the J gene TRBJ2-1; D gene unclear. Looked up from germline, CDR1 is SQVTM and CDR2 is ANQGSEA. Trimming pared 3 bases from V and 2 bases from J, leaving 5 bases between. The length of the CDR3 is 12 residues. Here the CDR3 DNA reads TGCAGCGTTGAGAAGGCCTACAATGAGCAGTTCTTC. Translation gives CSVEKAYNEQFF.

In its sample, this clonotype was seen a few times. The chain is built from TRBV19 and TRBJ2-7; D call uncertain. With 3 bases removed from V and 6 bases from J, the gap between germline ends came to 12 bases. Germline V lookup: CDR1 LNHDA, CDR2 SQIVND (reference sequence). The CDR3 is 13 residues long. The chain's CDR3 is CASSMSAAREQYF. The CDR3 nucleotides are TGTGCCAGTAGTATGTCGGCAGCACGCGAGCAGTACTTC.

This clonotype was recorded a few times. The V and J genes are TRBV6-2 or TRBV6-3 and TRBJ2-2, with a possible D match to TRBD1 (7 bases). This CDR3 comprises 16 residues. Germline V gene data show CDR1 as MNHEY and CDR2 as SVGEGT. With 6 bases removed from V and 4 bases from J, the gap between germline ends came to 18 bases. For the CDR3, the DNA is TGTGCCAGCAGCCCCAGGGGGGCGGAGACCACCGGGGAGCTGTTTTTT. This translates into CASSPRGAETTGELFF.

The chain combines TRBV11-2 with TRBJ2-3, with D possibly being TRBD1 (5 bases). Trimming shortened V by 1 base and J by 5 bases, and 10 bases separated the two germline ends. Germline V gives CDR1 SGHAT, CDR2 FQNNGV. CDR3 length: 14 residues. The CDR3 nucleotides are TGTGCCAGCAGCTTAGTTGTGGGGCGAGATACGCAGTATTTT. Translation: CASSLVVGRDTQYF.

This clonotype showed up just a few times. The chain couples TRBV7-2 to TRBJ2-1; D not resolved. Per germline, CDR1 SGHTA and CDR2 FQGNSA. Trimming left V 0 bases short and J 5 bases short, with 8 bases between. The CDR3 extends over 14 amino acids. CDR3 loop: CASSLAWQNNEQFF. CDR3 in DNA: TGTGCCAGCAGCTTAGCGTGGCAGAACAATGAGCAGTTCTTC.

This clonotype was seen repeatedly, ten times or more. The CDR3 DNA follows: TGTGCCAGCAGCACCCCTGCGGGCAATCAGCCCCAGCATTTT. This sequence encodes CASSTPAGNQPQHF. The chain recombines TRBV7-2 with TRBJ1-5; D call uncertain. Trimming took off 5 bases at V and 2 bases at J, with 10 bases between the two ends. CDR1 is SGHTA and CDR2 is FQGNSA in the germline V gene. CDR3 size: 14 residues.

This clonotype was seen a few times. The V and J genes are TRBV3-1 and TRBJ2-5, with D uncertain. V shed 3 bases and J shed 4 bases, with 9 bases lying between them. CDR1 and CDR2 (germline): LGHDT, YNNKEL (reference sequence). This CDR3 contains 13 residues. The DNA for the CDR3 is TGTGCCAGCAGCCACTGGGCTGGAGAGACCCAGTACTTC. As protein: CASSHWAGETQYF.

In this sample, this clonotype turned up a few times. J is TRBJ2-7 and V is TRBV6-1; 9 nucleotides match TRBD1. The CDR3 is 14 residues long. The germline gives CDR1 MNHNS, CDR2 SASEGT. V was pared by 7 bases and J by 4 bases, with 8 bases of the junction left unmatched. The CDR3 here is CASNKDRGEYEQYF. The CDR3 nucleotides are TGTGCCAGCAATAAGGACAGGGGAGAGTACGAGCAGTACTTC.

The V gene is TRBV5-1, the J gene TRBJ2-7; 9 positions match TRBD1. Trimming cost V 3 bases and J 3 bases; bases outside gene matches: 7. The CDR3 covers 15 residues. CDR1 and CDR2 from the germline V gene are SGHRS and YFSETQ. The DNA for the CDR3 is TGCGCCAGCAGCTCGGGGGACAGGGCAGGCTACGAGCAGTACTTC. It is translated as CASSSGDRAGYEQYF.

V is TRBV19 and J is TRBJ2-7; 8 bases are a match to TRBD2. The CDR3 sequence is 17 residues long. J gave up 2 bases and V 1 base, and 10 bases lay outside the gene matches. Germline V gene data show CDR1 as LNHDA and CDR2 as SQIVND (reference sequence). The CDR3 loop reads CASSIASGGHTTYEQYF. CDR3 in DNA: TGTGCCAGTAGTATAGCCAGCGGGGGCCATACCACCTACGAGCAGTACTTC.

The table lists this clonotype with a few counts. The gene calls are TRBV2 and TRBJ2-5; D may be TRBD1 (6 bases). The V end lost 6 bases, the J end lost 5 bases, and 19 bases lay between the germline ends. Germline V lookup: CDR1 SNHLY, CDR2 FYNNEI. This CDR3 is 15 amino acids long. The CDR3 bases are TGTGCCAGCAGCGTCGGGACACCGAAAGGGGAGACCCAGTACTTC. Protein: CASSVGTPKGETQYF.

The V and J genes are TRBV29-1 and TRBJ2-7, with a possible D match to TRBD1 (6 bases). The CDR3 length is 14 residues. Between the trimmed V and J ends, which lost 6 bases and 0 bases, there was a span of 15 bases. CDR1 and CDR2 from the germline V gene are SQVTM and ANQGSEA. In DNA form, the CDR3 reads TGCAGCGTACTCGTCGGACAGAGCTCCTACGAGCAGTACTTC. Translation gives CSVLVGQSSYEQYF.

The table lists this clonotype with many counts. The chain couples TRBV29-1 to TRBJ2-2; 9 bases align to TRBD2. The V gene end was trimmed by 4 bases and the J gene end by 6 bases; junction bases not matched to a gene: 9. Germline V gene data show CDR1 as SQVTM and CDR2 as ANQGSEA. This CDR3 has 15 residues. CDR3: CSVGAAGGLPGELFF. The CDR3, as DNA: TGCAGCGTTGGCGCGGCGGGAGGGTTACCCGGGGAGCTGTTTTTT.

The chain couples TRBV6-1 to TRBJ2-2; 7 bases are shared with TRBD1. The germline gives CDR1 MNHNS, CDR2 SASEGT. The V gene end was trimmed by 6 bases and the J gene end by 0 bases; junction bases not matched to a gene: 10. The CDR3 length is 17 residues. The CDR3 DNA sequence: TGTGCCAGCAGGGTGAAGGGACAGCTCCCGAACACCGGGGAGCTGTTTTTT. This codes for CASRVKGQLPNTGELFF.

The V and J genes are TRBV11-2 and TRBJ2-1, with TRBD1 matching 7 bases. Germline trimming cut 6 bases from V and 2 bases from J; bases unmatched to any gene: 10. The CDR3 consists of 16 residues. Germline values: CDR1 SGHAT, CDR2 FQNNGV. The CDR3 is CASSQDRVQAYNEQFF. The CDR3 region has the DNA TGTGCCAGCAGTCAAGACAGGGTCCAGGCCTACAATGAGCAGTTCTTC.

The J gene is TRBJ2-1, the V gene TRBV2; 7 bases are a match to TRBD2. Germline V gives CDR1 SNHLY, CDR2 FYNNEI. The J segment lost 4 bases and the V segment lost 7 bases, leaving 7 bases of the junction unmatched. The CDR3 consists of 14 residues. The CDR3: CASTPGLQYNEQFF. Written as DNA, the CDR3 is TGTGCCAGCACCCCGGGACTACAATACAATGAGCAGTTCTTC.

The gene calls are TRBV30 and TRBJ2-7; D call uncertain. The CDR3 length is 12 residues. Germline assignment: CDR1 GTSNPN and CDR2 SVGIG (reference sequence). V was shortened by 2 bases and J by 3 bases, with 8 bases between the two germline ends. CDR3 DNA: TGTGCCTGGAGTATGGGTCTCTACGAGCAGTACTTC. Its translation: CAWSMGLYEQYF.

The chain employs TRBV28 and TRBJ2-7, with TRBD1 identical over 8 bases. Germline V gene data show CDR1 as MDHEN and CDR2 as SYDVKM. This CDR3 region has 13 residues. V lost 6 bases to trimming and J lost 2 bases; unmatched junction nucleotides: 3. The CDR3 loop reads CASRDRVTYEQYF. CDR3 nucleotide sequence: TGTGCCAGCAGGGACAGGGTCACCTACGAGCAGTACTTC.

This clonotype was seen many times. This chain joins TRBV5-1 and TRBJ1-1; no reliable D call. Germline values: CDR1 SGHRS, CDR2 YFSETQ. The V gene lost 4 bases and the J gene lost 5 bases, with 12 bases spanning the gap. CDR3 length: 13 amino acids. CDR3 in DNA: TGCGCCAGCAGCCCCTTCCTTGGGACTGAAGCTTTCTTT. Its translation: CASSPFLGTEAFF.

This clonotype was observed at least ten times. This chain joins TRBV20-1 and TRBJ2-7; perhaps TRBD2 as D (5 bases). Germline CDR1 reads DFQATT; CDR2 reads SNEGSKA (reference sequence). This CDR3 contains 12 residues. The V end lost 3 bases, the J end lost 2 bases, and 8 bases lay between the germline ends. The CDR3 sequence is CSASSGTYEQYF. Written as DNA, the CDR3 is TGCAGTGCTAGTTCGGGGACCTACGAGCAGTACTTC.

This clonotype appeared a few times. This sequence joins TRBV15 and TRBJ2-2; 10 nucleotides agree with TRBD2. The junction had 9 bases not matched to a gene; V was cut back by 0 bases and J by 5 bases. Germline V lookup: CDR1 LNHNV, CDR2 YYDKDF (reference sequence). The CDR3 consists of 18 residues. The CDR3 here is CATSRDRSGGARTGELFF. CDR3 in DNA: TGTGCCACCAGCAGAGATCGAAGCGGGGGGGCTAGGACCGGGGAGCTGTTTTTT.

J is TRBJ2-1 and V is TRBV6-1; D perhaps matches TRBD2 (6 bases). Trimming took off 8 bases at V and 5 bases at J, with 16 bases between the two ends. Per the germline V gene, CDR1 is MNHNS and CDR2 is SASEGT. The CDR3 loop spans 14 amino acids. For the CDR3, the DNA is TGTGCCAGCCTCGGGTGGGGGAGGAACAATGAGCAGTTCTTC. Translating it yields CASLGWGRNNEQFF.

This clonotype was observed a few times. The chain links TRBV12-3 or TRBV12-4 to TRBJ2-7, with D maybe TRBD1 (6 bases). V was shortened by 4 bases and J by 5 bases, with 21 bases between the two germline ends. The CDR3 contains 16 residues. The CDR3 sequence: CASSSTGTYSLHEQYF. CDR3 in DNA: TGTGCCAGCAGTTCGACAGGAACCTACAGTCTTCACGAGCAGTACTTC.

This clonotype was recorded a few times. This chain joins TRBV11-2 and TRBJ2-1; 12 nucleotides align to TRBD1. Germline loops: CDR1 SGHAT, CDR2 FQNNGV. Losses at the gene ends were 3 bases for V and 7 bases for J; bases not matched to a gene: 10. The CDR3 is 17 amino acids. The CDR3 DNA reads as TGTGCCAGCAGCTTGACCGGGACAGGGGGCTGGAGTAATGAGCAGTTCTTC. Amino acids: CASSLTGTGGWSNEQFF.

This rearrangement joins TRBV6-1 to TRBJ2-3, with TRBD2 identical over 12 bases. This CDR3 is 16 amino acids long. Germline CDR1 and CDR2: MNHNS and SASEGT. The V segment lost 6 bases and the J segment 0 bases; nucleotides outside the gene matches: 4. The CDR3 region is CASRRTSGKSTDTQYF. In DNA, the CDR3 is TGTGCCAGCAGGAGGACTAGCGGGAAGAGCACAGATACGCAGTATTTT.